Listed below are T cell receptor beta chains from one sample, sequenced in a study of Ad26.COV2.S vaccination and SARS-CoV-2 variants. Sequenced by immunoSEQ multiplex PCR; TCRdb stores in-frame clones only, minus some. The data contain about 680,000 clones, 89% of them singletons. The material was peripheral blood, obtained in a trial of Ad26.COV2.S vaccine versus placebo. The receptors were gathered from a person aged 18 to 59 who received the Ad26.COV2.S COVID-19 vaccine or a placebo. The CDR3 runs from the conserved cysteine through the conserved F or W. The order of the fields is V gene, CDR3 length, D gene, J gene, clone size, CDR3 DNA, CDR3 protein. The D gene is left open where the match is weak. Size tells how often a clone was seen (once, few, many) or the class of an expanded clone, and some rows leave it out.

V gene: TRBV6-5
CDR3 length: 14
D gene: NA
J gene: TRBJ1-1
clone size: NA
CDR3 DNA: TGTGCCAGCAGTTCCCCGACGGCGAACACTGAAGCTTTCTTT
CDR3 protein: CASSSPTANTEAFF

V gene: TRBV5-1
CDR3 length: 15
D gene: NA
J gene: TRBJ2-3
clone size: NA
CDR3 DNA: TGCGCCACCCACTTGGAGGCGGGACACACAGATACGCAGTATTTT
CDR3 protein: CATHLEAGHTDTQYF

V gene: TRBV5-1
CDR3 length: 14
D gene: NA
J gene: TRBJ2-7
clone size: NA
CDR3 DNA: TGCGCCAGCAGCTTGGCGGGAGTAGGCTACGAGCAGTACTTC
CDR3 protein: CASSLAGVGYEQYF

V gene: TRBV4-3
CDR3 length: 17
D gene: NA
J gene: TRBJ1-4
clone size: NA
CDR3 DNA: TGCGCCAGCAGCCAAGGGGGGAGGGGCAGAGATAATGAAAAACTGTTTTTT
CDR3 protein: CASSQGGRGRDNEKLFF

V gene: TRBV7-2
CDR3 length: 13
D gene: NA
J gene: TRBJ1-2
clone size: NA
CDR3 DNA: TGTGCCAGCATCCACAGGGCCAACTATGGCTACACCTTC
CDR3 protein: CASIHRANYGYTF

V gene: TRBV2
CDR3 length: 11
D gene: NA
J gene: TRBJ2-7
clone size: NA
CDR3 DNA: TGTGCCAGCCGGGGTTCCTACGAGCAGTACTTC
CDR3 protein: CASRGSYEQYF

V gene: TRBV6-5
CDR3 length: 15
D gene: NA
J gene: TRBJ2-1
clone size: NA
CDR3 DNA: TGTGCCAGCAGCTCGCGGGTACAGGGAGGCGGTGAGCAGTTCTTC
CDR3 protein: CASSSRVQGGGEQFF

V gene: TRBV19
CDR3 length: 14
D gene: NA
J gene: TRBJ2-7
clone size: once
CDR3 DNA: TGTGCCAGTAGTAGGACTGTCGTACTGGGCGAGCAGTACTTC
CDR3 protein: CASSRTVVLGEQYF

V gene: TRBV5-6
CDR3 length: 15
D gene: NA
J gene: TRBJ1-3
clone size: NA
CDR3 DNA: TGTGCCAGCAGCTTGCAAGGATCCTCTGGAAACACCATATATTTT
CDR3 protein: CASSLQGSSGNTIYF

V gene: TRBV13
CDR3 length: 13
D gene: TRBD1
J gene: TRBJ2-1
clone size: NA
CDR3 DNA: TGTGCCAGCAGCTTACAGGGGGTGGGTGAGCAGTTCTTC
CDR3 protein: CASSLQGVGEQFF

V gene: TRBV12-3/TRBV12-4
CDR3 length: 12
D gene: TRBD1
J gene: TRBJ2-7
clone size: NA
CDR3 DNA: TGTGCCAGCAGTGTTACAGGACAGGGGCAGTACTTC
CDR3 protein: CASSVTGQGQYF

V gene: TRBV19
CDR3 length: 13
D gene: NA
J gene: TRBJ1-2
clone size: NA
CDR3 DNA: TGTGCCAGTTTGGCCTCAGGGGTAAGGTTCTACACCTTC
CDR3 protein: CASLASGVRFYTF

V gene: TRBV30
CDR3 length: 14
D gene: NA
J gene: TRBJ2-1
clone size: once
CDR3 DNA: TGTGCCTGGAGTACGGGGGGCTCTCACAATGAGCAGTTCTTC
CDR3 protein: CAWSTGGSHNEQFF

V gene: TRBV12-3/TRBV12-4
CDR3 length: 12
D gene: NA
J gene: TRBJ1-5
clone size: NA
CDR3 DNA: TGTGCCAGCAGTGGACGGGGGCAGCCCCAGCATTTT
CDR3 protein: CASSGRGQPQHF

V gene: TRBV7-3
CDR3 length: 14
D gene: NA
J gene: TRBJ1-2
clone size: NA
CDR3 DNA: TGTGCCAGCAGTCCACGGGACGGAGCCTATGGCTACACCTTC
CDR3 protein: CASSPRDGAYGYTF

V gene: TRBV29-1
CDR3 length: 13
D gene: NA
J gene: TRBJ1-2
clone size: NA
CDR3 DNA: TGCAGCGTTGATAAAGAGGAACACTATGGCTACACCTTC
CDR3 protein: CSVDKEEHYGYTF

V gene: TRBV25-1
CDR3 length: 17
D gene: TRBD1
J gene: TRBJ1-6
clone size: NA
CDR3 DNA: TGTGCCAGCAGTGAATATTTCCGGACAGGCGACAATTCACCCCTCCACTTT
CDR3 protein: CASSEYFRTGDNSPLHF

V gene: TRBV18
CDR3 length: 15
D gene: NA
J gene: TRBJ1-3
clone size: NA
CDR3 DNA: TGTGCCAGCTCACCATCGCCCAACTCTGGAAACACCATATATTTT
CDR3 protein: CASSPSPNSGNTIYF